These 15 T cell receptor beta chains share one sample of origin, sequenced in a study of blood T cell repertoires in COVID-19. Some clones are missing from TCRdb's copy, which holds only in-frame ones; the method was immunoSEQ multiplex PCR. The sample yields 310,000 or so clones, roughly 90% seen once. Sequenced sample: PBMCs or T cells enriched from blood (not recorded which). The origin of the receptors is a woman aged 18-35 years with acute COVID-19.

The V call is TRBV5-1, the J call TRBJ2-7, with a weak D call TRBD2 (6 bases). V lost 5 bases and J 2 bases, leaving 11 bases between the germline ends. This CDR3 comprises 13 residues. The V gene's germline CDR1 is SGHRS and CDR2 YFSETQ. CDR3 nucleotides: TGCGCCAGCAGTTGGGACTTCACCTACGAGCAGTACTTC. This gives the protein CASSWDFTYEQYF. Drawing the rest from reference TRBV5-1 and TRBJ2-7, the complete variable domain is KAGVTQTPRYLIKTRGQQVTLSCSPISGHRSVSWYQQTPGQGLQFLFEYFSETQRNKGNFPGRFSGRQFSNSRSEMNVSTLELGDSALYLCASSWDFTYEQYFGPGTRLTVT.

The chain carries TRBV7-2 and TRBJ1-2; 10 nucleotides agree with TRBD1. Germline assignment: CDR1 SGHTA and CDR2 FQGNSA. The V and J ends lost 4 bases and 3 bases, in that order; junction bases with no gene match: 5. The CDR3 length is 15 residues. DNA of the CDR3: TGTGCCAGCAGCTCCCATGGACAGGGGGACTATGGCTACACCTTC. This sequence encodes CASSSHGQGDYGYTF. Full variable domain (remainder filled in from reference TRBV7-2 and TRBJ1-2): GAGVSQSPSNKVTEKGKDVELRCDPISGHTALYWYRQSLGQGLEFLIYFQGNSAPDKSGLPSDRFSAERTGGSVSTLTIQRTQQEDSAVYLCASSSHGQGDYGYTFGSGTRLTVV.

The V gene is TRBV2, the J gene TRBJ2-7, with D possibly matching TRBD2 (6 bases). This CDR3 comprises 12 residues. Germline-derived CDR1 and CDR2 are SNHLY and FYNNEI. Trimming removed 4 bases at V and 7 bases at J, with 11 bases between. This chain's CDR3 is CASSAREREQYF. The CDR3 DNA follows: TGTGCCAGCAGTGCTCGGGAGCGAGAGCAGTACTTC.

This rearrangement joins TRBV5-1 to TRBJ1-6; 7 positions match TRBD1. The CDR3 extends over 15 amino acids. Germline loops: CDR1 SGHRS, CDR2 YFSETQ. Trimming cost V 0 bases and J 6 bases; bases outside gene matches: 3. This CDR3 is CASSLDGTVNSPLHF. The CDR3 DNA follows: TGCGCCAGCAGCTTGGACGGGACAGTTAATTCACCCCTCCACTTT.

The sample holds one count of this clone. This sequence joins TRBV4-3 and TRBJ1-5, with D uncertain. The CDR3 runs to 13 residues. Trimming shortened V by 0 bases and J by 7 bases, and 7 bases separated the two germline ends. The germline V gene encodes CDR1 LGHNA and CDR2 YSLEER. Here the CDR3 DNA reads TGCGCCAGCAGCCAAGATCAGTCCCAGCCCCAGCATTTT. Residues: CASSQDQSQPQHF.

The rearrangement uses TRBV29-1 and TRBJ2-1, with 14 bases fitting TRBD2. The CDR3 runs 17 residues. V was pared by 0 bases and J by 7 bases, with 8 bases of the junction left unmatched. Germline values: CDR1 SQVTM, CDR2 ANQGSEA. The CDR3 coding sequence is TGCAGCGTTGAAGAGCAAAGACTAGCGGGAGGGGGGAATGAGCAGTTCTTC. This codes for CSVEEQRLAGGGNEQFF.

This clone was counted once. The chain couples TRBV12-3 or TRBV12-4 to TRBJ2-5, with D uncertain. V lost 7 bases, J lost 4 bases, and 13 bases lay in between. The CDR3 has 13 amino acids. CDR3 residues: CASTDVGLETQYF. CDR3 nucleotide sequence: TGTGCCAGCACCGATGTCGGGTTAGAGACCCAGTACTTC.

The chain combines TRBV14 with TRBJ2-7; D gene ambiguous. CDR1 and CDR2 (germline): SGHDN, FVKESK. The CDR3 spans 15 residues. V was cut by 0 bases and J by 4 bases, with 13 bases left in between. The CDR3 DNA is TGTGCCAGCAGCCAAGATCAGATTCCTGGTTACGAGCAGTACTTC. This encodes CASSQDQIPGYEQYF.

The CDR3 DNA reads as TGTGCCAGTAGTATAGGGAGGGGCCGGTTTGAAAAACTGTTTTTT. It yields the protein CASSIGRGRFEKLFF. The J gene is TRBJ1-4, the V gene TRBV19; TRBD1 might be the D (5 bases). In germline, CDR1 is LNHDA, CDR2 SQIVND (reference sequence). Trimming removed 1 base at V and 7 bases at J, with 13 bases between. CDR3 length: 15 residues.

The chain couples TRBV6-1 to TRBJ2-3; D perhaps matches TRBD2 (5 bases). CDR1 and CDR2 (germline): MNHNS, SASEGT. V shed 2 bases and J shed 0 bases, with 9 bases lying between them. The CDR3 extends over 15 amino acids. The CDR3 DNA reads TGTGCCAGCAGTGAATCCGGGGTTAGCACAGATACGCAGTATTTT. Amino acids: CASSESGVSTDTQYF.

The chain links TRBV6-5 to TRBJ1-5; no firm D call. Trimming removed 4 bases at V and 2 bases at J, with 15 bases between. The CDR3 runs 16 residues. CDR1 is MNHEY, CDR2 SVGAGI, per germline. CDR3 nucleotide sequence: TGTGCCAGCAGTTCGGGTTTGGTCTATGGCAATCAGCCCCAGCATTTT. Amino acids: CASSSGLVYGNQPQHF.

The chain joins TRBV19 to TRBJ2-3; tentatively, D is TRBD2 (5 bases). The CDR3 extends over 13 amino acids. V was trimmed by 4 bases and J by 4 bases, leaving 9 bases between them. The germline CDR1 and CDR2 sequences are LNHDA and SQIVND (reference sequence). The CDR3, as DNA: TGTGCCAGTAGTAGCGGGCGGCCAGATACGCAGTATTTT. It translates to CASSSGRPDTQYF.

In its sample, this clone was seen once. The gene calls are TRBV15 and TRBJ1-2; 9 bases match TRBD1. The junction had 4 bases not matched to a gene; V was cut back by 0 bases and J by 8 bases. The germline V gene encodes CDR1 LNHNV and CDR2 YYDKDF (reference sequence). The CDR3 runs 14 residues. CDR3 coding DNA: TGTGCCACCAGCAGAGAGACAGGGGGTTACGGCTACACCTTC. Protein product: CATSRETGGYGYTF.

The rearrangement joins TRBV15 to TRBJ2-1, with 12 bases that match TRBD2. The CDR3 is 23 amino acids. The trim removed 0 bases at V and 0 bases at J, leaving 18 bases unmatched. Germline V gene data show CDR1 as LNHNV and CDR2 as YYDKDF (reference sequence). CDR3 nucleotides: TGTGCCACCAGCAGAGATAAGGGGGTCAGTCTAGCGGGAGGGGTGTACTCCTACAATGAGCAGTTCTTC. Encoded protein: CATSRDKGVSLAGGVYSYNEQFF.

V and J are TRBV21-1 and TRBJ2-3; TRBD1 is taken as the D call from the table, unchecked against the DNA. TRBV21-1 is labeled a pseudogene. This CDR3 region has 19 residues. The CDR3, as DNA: TGTGCCAGCAGCAAAACCTTCCCCCTGACAGGGGACAGCACAGATACGCAGTATTTT. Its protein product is CASSKTFPLTGDSTDTQYF.